Following are 25 T cell receptor beta chains from one sample sequenced in a study of T-cell reconstitution after alpha-beta-depleted transplantation in children. This sample's TCRbeta library carried unique molecular identifier barcodes. TCRdb re-derived calls from the PCR reads in MiXCR, one entry per CDR3 protein. The sample carries hundreds of thousands of distinct CDR3 sequences, over 9.5% recorded once. The sequences come from PBMCs from the stem cell graft donor, collected from the stem cell graft. The receptors here all came from a human donor who donated a stem cell graft to a child with acute myeloid leukemia.

This chain links TRBV21-1 with TRBJ2-5; the table's D call, TRBD1, has no DNA check behind it. TRBV21-1 is listed as a pseudogene. The CDR3 has 16 amino acids. The CDR3 sequence: CASSKGWGWAQETQYF. CDR3 DNA: TGTGCCAGCAGCAAGGGTTGGGGTTGGGCGCAAGAGACCCAGTACTTC.

The chain links TRBV6-2 or TRBV6-3 to TRBJ2-2, with 9 bases fitting TRBD1. Germline-derived CDR1 and CDR2 are MNHEY and SVGEGT. V shed 5 bases and J 6 bases; nucleotides not matched to a gene: 10. CDR3 size: 16 residues. The CDR3 loop reads CASSRPGQGRPGELFF. CDR3 nucleotide sequence: TGTGCCAGCAGTAGGCCGGGACAGGGAAGGCCCGGGGAGCTGTTTTTT.

There are a few counts of this clonotype. V and J are TRBV10-3 and TRBJ2-3; TRBD2 aligns across 7 bases. Trimming took 0 bases from V and 0 from J; bases not matched to a gene: 3. The CDR3 contains 16 residues. CDR1 and CDR2 (germline): ENHRY, SYGVKD. CDR3 nucleotide sequence: TGTGCCATCAGTGAGTCGGCGGGAGCTAGCACAGATACGCAGTATTTT. This translates into CAISESAGASTDTQYF.

This clonotype was found a few times. The gene calls are TRBV20-1 and TRBJ2-3; 10 bases match TRBD1. Germline values: CDR1 DFQATT, CDR2 SNEGSKA (reference sequence). The V segment lost 3 bases and the J segment 3 bases; nucleotides outside the gene matches: 6. This CDR3 has 15 residues. CDR3 in amino acids: CSASLRTGGTDTQYF. The CDR3 DNA reads as TGCAGTGCTAGTCTCAGGACAGGGGGAACAGATACGCAGTATTTT.

A few counts support this clonotype. The junction differs from germline at one of its ends, possibly a read error. V and J are TRBV7-7 and TRBJ2-3, with a tentative D call TRBD2 (6 bases). The CDR3 totals 16 residues. CDR1 and CDR2 (germline): SSHAT, FNYEAQ (reference sequence). CDR3 amino acids: CASSVLYGRWTDTQYF. The CDR3 DNA sequence: TGTGCTAGCAGCGTCCTTTACGGGAGATGGACAGATACGCAGTATTTT.

This clonotype was counted many times. The chain couples TRBV20-1 to TRBJ1-2, with D possibly TRBD1 on 5 matching bases. Trimming cost V 7 bases and J 3 bases, with 15 bases left between them. This CDR3 has 13 amino acids. Germline lookup yields CDR1 DFQATT and CDR2 SNEGSKA (reference sequence). CDR3 coding DNA: TGCAGTGGATCGGAGGGGTTCGACTATGGCTACACCTTC. Protein: CSGSEGFDYGYTF.

At least ten counts were recorded for this clonotype. The CDR3: CSARDRASIQYF. In DNA, the CDR3 is TGCAGTGCTAGAGATCGGGCGAGCATTCAGTACTTC. The chain joins TRBV20-1 to TRBJ2-4, with no clear D. This CDR3 contains 12 residues. From germline, CDR1 is DFQATT and CDR2 SNEGSKA (reference sequence). Trimming stripped 0 bases from V and 9 bases from J, with 9 bases between.

V gene TRBV5-1 combines with J gene TRBJ2-1, with D possibly matching TRBD1 (6 bases). The CDR3 length is 14 residues. CDR1 and CDR2 from the germline V gene are SGHRS and YFSETQ. Trimming shortened V by 4 bases and J by 3 bases, and 11 bases separated the two germline ends. This CDR3 is CASSIGQIYNEQFF. The CDR3 DNA sequence: TGCGCCAGCAGCATCGGACAGATCTACAATGAGCAGTTCTTC.

This clonotype was counted between two and nine times. V usage is TRBV7-2 and J usage is TRBJ2-1; D not certain. Between the trimmed V and J ends, which lost 2 bases and 1 base, there was a span of 18 bases. The CDR3 is made up of 18 amino acids. The germline V gene has CDR1 SGHTA and CDR2 FQGNSA. CDR3 bases: TGTGCCAGCAGCTTATCGAATATCCTGGGCCCTTCCTACAATGAGCAGTTCTTC. This encodes CASSLSNILGPSYNEQFF.

Concerning this clonotype: A clone one base away is much larger, so this may be a read error. The chain employs TRBV14 and TRBJ2-1; 8 nucleotides line up with TRBD1. The CDR3 consists of 14 residues. Per germline, CDR1 SGHDN and CDR2 FVKESK. Unmatched junction bases numbered 5, after V lost 4 bases and J lost 6 bases. CDR3 DNA: TGTGCCAGCAGCCCCGGACAGGGAACCAATGAGCAGTTCTTC. This translates into CASSPGQGTNEQFF.

This clonotype was picked up a small number of times. The rearrangement joins TRBV29-1 to TRBJ2-7; 7 nucleotides line up with TRBD1. V was pared by 7 bases and J by 2 bases, with 5 bases of the junction left unmatched. This CDR3 comprises 12 residues. Germline CDR1 is SQVTM and CDR2 is ANQGSEA. CDR3 region: CSASTGPYEQYF. CDR3 coding DNA: TGCAGCGCCTCGACAGGGCCCTACGAGCAGTACTTC.

This sequence joins TRBV27 and TRBJ1-5, with TRBD1 matching 10 bases. V dropped 6 bases and J dropped 2; count of bases not matched to a gene: 4. CDR3 length: 15 amino acids. Germline V lookup: CDR1 MNHEY, CDR2 SMNVEV (reference sequence). The CDR3 DNA is TGTGCCAGCAGGCCCGGACAGGGGGGCAATCAGCCCCAGCATTTT. This sequence encodes CASRPGQGGNQPQHF.

This clonotype was seen more than once but under ten times. The chain recombines TRBV4-3 with TRBJ2-3; 8 nucleotides agree with TRBD2. The CDR3 consists of 17 residues. Trimming at V came to 4 bases and at J to 2 bases, leaving 11 bases not matched to a gene. From germline, CDR1 is LGHNA and CDR2 YSLEER. CDR3 nucleotide sequence: TGCGCCAGCAGCCTAACATTTAGCGGGGAACTCACAGATACGCAGTATTTT. Protein sequence: CASSLTFSGELTDTQYF.

Many counts were recorded for this clonotype. The junction does not match germline at one end; this may be a read error. The rearrangement joins TRBV12-3 or TRBV12-4 to TRBJ2-1, with 11 bases matching TRBD2. The CDR3 consists of 15 residues. The CDR3 loop reads CASSLLAGAYNEQFF. DNA for the CDR3: TGCGCCAGCAGCCTACTAGCGGGAGCCTACAATGAGCAGTTCTTC.

Many counts were recorded for this clonotype. This chain uses TRBV5-6 with TRBJ2-7, with TRBD1 as a possible D gene (6 bases). V was shortened by 4 bases and J by 1 base, with 12 bases between the two germline ends. The germline V gene has CDR1 SGHDT and CDR2 YYEEEE. This CDR3 region has 14 residues. CDR3 sequence reads: CASSPTGLSYEQYF. The CDR3 bases are TGTGCCAGCAGCCCGACAGGATTATCCTACGAGCAGTACTTC.

This chain uses TRBV7-9 with TRBJ2-1, with 9 bases that match TRBD2. The V gene end was trimmed by 5 bases and the J gene end by 7 bases; junction bases not matched to a gene: 9. Germline CDR1 is SEHNR and CDR2 is FQNEAQ (reference sequence). This CDR3 comprises 15 residues. Written as DNA, the CDR3 is TGTGCCAGCAGCCCCCGTCTAGCGGGACCAAATGAGCAGTTCTTC. The encoded protein is CASSPRLAGPNEQFF.

This clonotype came up many times. V and J are TRBV27 and TRBJ2-2, with TRBD2 matching over 7 bases. The germline CDR1 and CDR2 sequences are MNHEY and SMNVEV (reference sequence). V gave up 3 bases and J gave up 3 bases; unmatched junction bases: 10. This CDR3 spans 17 amino acids. CDR3 sequence: CASSFLPRGRHTGELFF. The CDR3, as DNA: TGTGCCAGCAGTTTCCTCCCTCGCGGGAGACACACCGGGGAGCTGTTTTTT.

The V call is TRBV10-3, the J call TRBJ2-2; D may correspond to TRBD1 or TRBD2 (5 bases each). The CDR3 consists of 13 residues. The germline V gene has CDR1 ENHRY and CDR2 SYGVKD. V lost 7 bases, J lost 8 bases, and 14 bases lay in between. DNA of the CDR3: TGTGCCATCACGTCAGGCGAGGGGGGGGAGCTGTTTTTT. This sequence encodes CAITSGEGGELFF.

The genes are TRBV3-1 and TRBJ1-6, with no clear D. Germline CDR1 reads LGHDT; CDR2 reads YNNKEL (reference sequence). This CDR3 spans 16 amino acids. Trimming took 0 bases from V and 7 from J, leaving 13 bases between them. CDR3 sequence: CASSQDLGSDNSPLHF. DNA of the CDR3: TGTGCCAGCAGCCAAGATTTGGGCAGTGACAATTCACCCCTCCACTTT.

This clonotype has at least ten counts. The chain links TRBV20-1 to TRBJ2-1; D gene uncertain. Germline-derived CDR1 and CDR2 are DFQATT and SNEGSKA (reference sequence). The CDR3 consists of 13 residues. Trimming cost V 8 bases and J 0 bases, with 11 bases left between them. The CDR3 reads CSFAASSYNEQFF. The CDR3 nucleotides are TGCAGTTTTGCGGCTAGCTCCTACAATGAGCAGTTCTTC.

J is TRBJ2-1 and V is TRBV2; either TRBD1 or TRBD2 may fit D (5 bases each). V gave up 8 bases and J gave up 5 bases, with 19 bases separating them. CDR3 length: 15 amino acids. Germline CDR1 SNHLY, CDR2 FYNNEI. The CDR3 reads CASCPGTGRNNEQFF. In DNA form, the CDR3 reads TGTGCCAGCTGCCCGGGGACCGGGCGCAACAATGAGCAGTTCTTC.

Ten or more counts support this clonotype. The chain combines TRBV7-2 with TRBJ1-1; D may be TRBD1 (6 bases). V was cut by 1 base and J by 2 bases, with 14 bases left in between. This CDR3 is built from 16 residues. The germline V gene encodes CDR1 SGHTA and CDR2 FQGNSA. In DNA, the CDR3 is TGTGCCAGCAGCTTAGTACCCGGACAGATCAACACTGAAGCTTTCTTT. The encoded protein is CASSLVPGQINTEAFF.

This clonotype was seen at least ten times. Here the CDR3 reads CASSRLAGEDTQYF. The CDR3 DNA reads TGTGCCAGCAGCCGACTAGCGGGAGAAGATACGCAGTATTTT. The chain recombines TRBV3-1 with TRBJ2-3, with TRBD2 matching 12 bases. Germline values: CDR1 LGHDT, CDR2 YNNKEL (reference sequence). V was clipped by 4 bases and J by 5 bases; unmatched bases: 1. CDR3 size: 14 residues.

Many counts were recorded for this clonotype. The chain couples TRBV20-1 to TRBJ2-2; D perhaps matches TRBD2 (6 bases). The CDR3 is 13 residues long. Germline CDR1 reads DFQATT; CDR2 reads SNEGSKA (reference sequence). Trimming took 3 bases from V and 1 from J, leaving 6 bases between them. Here the CDR3 reads CSASGGNTGELFF. DNA of the CDR3: TGCAGTGCTAGCGGGGGGAACACCGGGGAGCTGTTTTTT.

This clonotype came up many times. The junction does not match germline at one end; this may be a read error. This chain connects TRBV7-3 to TRBJ2-2; possibly TRBD2 for D (6 bases). This CDR3 has 17 residues. Germline V gene sequence: CDR1 SGHTA, CDR2 FQGTGA. This CDR3 reads CASSLAPSDLNTGELVF. The CDR3 coding sequence is TGTGCCAGCAGCTTAGCCCCTAGCGACCTAAACACCGGGGAGCTGGTTTTT.